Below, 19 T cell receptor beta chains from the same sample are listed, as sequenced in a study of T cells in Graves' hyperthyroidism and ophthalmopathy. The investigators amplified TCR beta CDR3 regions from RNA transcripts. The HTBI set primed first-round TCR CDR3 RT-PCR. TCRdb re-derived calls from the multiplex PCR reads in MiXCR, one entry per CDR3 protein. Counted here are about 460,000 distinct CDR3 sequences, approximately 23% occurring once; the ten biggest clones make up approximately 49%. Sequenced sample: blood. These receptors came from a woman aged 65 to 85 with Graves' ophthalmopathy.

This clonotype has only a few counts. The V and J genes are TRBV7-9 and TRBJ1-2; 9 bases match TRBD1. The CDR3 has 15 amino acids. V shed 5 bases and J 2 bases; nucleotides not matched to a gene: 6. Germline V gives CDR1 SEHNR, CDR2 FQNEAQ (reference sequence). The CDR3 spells CASSRWDRANYGYTF. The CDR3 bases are TGTGCCAGCAGCCGATGGGACAGGGCCAACTATGGCTACACCTTC.

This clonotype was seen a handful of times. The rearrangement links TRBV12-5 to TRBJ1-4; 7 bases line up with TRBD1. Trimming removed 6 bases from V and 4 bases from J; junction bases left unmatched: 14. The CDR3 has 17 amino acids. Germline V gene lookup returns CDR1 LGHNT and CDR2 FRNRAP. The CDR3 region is CASGPTPIAGGNEKLFF. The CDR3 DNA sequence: TGTGCTAGTGGCCCGACGCCTATCGCAGGGGGTAATGAAAAACTGTTTTTT.

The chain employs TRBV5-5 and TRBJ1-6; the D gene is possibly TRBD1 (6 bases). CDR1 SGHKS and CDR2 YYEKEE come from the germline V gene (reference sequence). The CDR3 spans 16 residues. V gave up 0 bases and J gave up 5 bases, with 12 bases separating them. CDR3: CASSLALGAHNSPLHF. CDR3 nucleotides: TGTGCCAGCAGCTTGGCCTTGGGGGCGCATAATTCACCCCTCCACTTT.

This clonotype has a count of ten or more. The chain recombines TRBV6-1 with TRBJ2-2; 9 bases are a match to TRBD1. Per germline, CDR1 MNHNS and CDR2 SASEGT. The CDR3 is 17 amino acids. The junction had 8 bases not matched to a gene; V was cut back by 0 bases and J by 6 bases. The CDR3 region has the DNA TGTGCCAGCAGTGAAGCGCTTGGGACAGGGTTGCCCGGGGAGCTGTTTTTT. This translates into CASSEALGTGLPGELFF.

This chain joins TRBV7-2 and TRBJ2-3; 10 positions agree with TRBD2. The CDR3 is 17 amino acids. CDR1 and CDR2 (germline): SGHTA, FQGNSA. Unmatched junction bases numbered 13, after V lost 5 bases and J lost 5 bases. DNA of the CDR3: TGTGCCAGCAGCCAAGACCCTAGCGGGGGAGCAGGAGATACGCAGTATTTT. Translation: CASSQDPSGGAGDTQYF. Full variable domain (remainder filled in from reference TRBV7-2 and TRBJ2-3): GAGVSQSPSNKVTEKGKDVELRCDPISGHTALYWYRQSLGQGLEFLIYFQGNSAPDKSGLPSDRFSAERTGGSVSTLTIQRTQQEDSAVYLCASSQDPSGGAGDTQYFGPGTRLTVL.

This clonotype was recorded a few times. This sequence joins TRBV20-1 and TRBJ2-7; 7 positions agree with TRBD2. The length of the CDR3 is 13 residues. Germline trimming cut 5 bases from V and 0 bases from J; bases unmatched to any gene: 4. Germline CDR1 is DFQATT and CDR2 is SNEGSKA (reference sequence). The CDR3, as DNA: TGCAGTGCTGGGGGGGGATTCTCCTACGAGCAGTACTTC. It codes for CSAGGGFSYEQYF.

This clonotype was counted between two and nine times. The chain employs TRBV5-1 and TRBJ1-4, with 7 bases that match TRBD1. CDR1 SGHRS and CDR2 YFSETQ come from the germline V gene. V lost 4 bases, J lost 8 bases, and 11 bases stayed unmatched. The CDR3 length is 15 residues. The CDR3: CASSILGTVEEKLFF. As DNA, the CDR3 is TGCGCCAGCAGCATCCTAGGGACAGTTGAAGAAAAACTGTTTTTT.

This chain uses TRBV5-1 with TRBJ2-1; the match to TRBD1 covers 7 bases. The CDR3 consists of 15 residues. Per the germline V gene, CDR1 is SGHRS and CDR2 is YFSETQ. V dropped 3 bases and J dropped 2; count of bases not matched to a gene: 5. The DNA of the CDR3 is TGCGCCAGCAGCTGGAGGACAGGTCCCTACAATGAGCAGTTCTTC. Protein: CASSWRTGPYNEQFF.

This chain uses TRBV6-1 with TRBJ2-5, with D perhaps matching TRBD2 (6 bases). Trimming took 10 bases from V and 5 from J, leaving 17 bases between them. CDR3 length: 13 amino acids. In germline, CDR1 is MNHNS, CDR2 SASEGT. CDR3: CAIRVGGAETQYF. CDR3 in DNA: TGTGCCATCAGAGTCGGAGGGGCCGAGACCCAGTACTTC.

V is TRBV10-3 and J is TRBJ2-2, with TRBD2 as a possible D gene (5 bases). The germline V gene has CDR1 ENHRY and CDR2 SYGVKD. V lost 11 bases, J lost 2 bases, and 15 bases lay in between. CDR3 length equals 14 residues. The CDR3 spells CAVTTGANTGELFF. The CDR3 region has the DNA TGTGCCGTGACTACTGGCGCTAACACCGGGGAGCTGTTTTTT.

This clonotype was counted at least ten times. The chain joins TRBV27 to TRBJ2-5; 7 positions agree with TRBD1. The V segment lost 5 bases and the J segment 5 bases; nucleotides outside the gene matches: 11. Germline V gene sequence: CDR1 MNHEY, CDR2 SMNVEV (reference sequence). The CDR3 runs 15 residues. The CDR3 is CASSPLTGLRETQYF. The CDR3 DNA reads TGTGCCAGCAGTCCCCTGACAGGGTTAAGGGAGACCCAGTACTTC.

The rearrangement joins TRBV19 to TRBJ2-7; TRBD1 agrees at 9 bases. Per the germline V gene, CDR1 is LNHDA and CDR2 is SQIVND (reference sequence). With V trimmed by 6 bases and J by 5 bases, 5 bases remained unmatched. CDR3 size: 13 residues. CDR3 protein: CASRPGQGHEQYF. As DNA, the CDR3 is TGTGCCAGTAGACCGGGACAGGGCCACGAGCAGTACTTC.

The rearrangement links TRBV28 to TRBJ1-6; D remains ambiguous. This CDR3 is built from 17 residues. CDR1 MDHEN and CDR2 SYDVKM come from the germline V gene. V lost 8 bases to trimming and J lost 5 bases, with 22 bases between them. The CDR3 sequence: CASREPPSRSDNSPLHF. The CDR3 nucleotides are TGTGCCAGCCGGGAGCCCCCCAGCAGATCGGATAATTCACCCCTCCACTTT.

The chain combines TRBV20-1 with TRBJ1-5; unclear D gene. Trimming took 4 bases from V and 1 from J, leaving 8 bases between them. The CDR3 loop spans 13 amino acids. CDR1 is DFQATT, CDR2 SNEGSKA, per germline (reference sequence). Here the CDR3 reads CSAIIRSNQPQHF. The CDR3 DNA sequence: TGCAGTGCTATTATCAGGAGCAATCAGCCCCAGCATTTT.

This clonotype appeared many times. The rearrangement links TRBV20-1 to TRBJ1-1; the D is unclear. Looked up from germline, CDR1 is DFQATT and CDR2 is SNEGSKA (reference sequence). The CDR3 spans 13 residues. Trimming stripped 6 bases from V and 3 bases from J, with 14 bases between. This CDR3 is CSAQDGIYTEAFF. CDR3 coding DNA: TGCAGTGCCCAGGACGGGATCTACACTGAAGCTTTCTTT.

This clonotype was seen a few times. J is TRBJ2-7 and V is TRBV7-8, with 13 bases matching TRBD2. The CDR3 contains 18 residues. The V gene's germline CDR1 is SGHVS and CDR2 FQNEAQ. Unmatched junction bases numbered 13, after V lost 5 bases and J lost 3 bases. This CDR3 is CASSRGVSGTSGIYEQYF. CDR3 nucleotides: TGTGCCAGCAGCCGGGGGGTTTCCGGGACTAGCGGGATCTACGAGCAGTACTTC.

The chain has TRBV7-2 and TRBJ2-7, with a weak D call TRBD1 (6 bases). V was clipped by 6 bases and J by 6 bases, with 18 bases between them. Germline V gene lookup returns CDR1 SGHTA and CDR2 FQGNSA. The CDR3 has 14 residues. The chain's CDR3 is CASRIPATGGEQYF. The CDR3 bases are TGTGCCAGCAGGATACCCGCGACAGGAGGCGAGCAGTACTTC.

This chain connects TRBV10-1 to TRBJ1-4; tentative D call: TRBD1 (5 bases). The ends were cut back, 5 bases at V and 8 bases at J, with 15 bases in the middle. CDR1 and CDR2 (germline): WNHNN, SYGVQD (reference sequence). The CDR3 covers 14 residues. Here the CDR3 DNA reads TGCGCCAGCAGTTCCGGGACGGCCAGCGAAAAACTGTTTTTT. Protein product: CASSSGTASEKLFF.

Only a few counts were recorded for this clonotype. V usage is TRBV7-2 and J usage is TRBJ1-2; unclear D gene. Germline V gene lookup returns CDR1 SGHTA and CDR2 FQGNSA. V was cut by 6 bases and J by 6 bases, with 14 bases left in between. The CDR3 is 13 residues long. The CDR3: CASSLSSRDGYTF. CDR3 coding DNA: TGTGCCAGCAGTCTATCCTCCAGAGATGGCTACACCTTC.